Sequencing of this TCR beta chain was carried out in a study of T cell responses to AZD1222 COVID-19 vaccine. The study, taken as a whole, reports: Mapped onto spike, vaccine-associated CD4 TCRs spanned it and were dominant at 160-218 and 743-854. Close to half of spike-specific TCRs reportedly recognize unmutated variant regions. Baseline testing showed seropositivity in only a handful of AZD1222 recipients.

This clone was observed once. Its antigen is still unknown. Using immunoSEQ multiplex PCR, the repertoire was profiled, and TCRdb retains in-frame clones only, with some absent. The sample yields about 120,000 clones, roughly 88% seen once. CDR1 SGHKS and CDR2 YYEKEE come from the germline V gene (reference sequence). The V gene lost 2 bases and the J gene lost 5 bases, with 12 bases spanning the gap. The length of the CDR3 is 14 residues. The sequence was obtained from an adult in good health. This specimen consisted of peripheral blood, obtained on day 0 of AZD1222 vaccination. V usage is TRBV5-5 and J usage is TRBJ2-3, with D possibly TRBD1 on 6 matching bases. The CDR3 reads CASSFVQGRDTQYF. The CDR3 DNA reads TGTGCCAGCAGCTTTGTACAGGGACGAGATACGCAGTATTTT.